This T cell receptor beta chain was documented in a study of tumor-infiltrating lymphocytes in primary liver carcinoma. Synthesis of TCR beta cDNA was carried out from 450 to 650 ng total RNA with a constant-region primer. TCR beta libraries came from three nested multiplex PCR rounds using slightly modified ARM-PCR. With TRBV1-TRBV30 forward primers and a C-beta reverse primer, the first two PCR rounds were run for approximately 9 cycles each. TCRdb itself ran the multiplex PCR reads through MiXCR, one entry per CDR3 protein. Of 310,000 or so distinct CDR3 sequences in the sample, 50% to 75% were seen once. V gave up 0 bases and J gave up 17 bases, with 23 bases separating them. The CDR3 totals 16 residues. CDR1 and CDR2 (germline): MNHEY, SVGAGI. This clonotype has a handful of counts. Germline DNA was extracted alongside blood RNA, which was obtained from unsorted whole blood.

This receptor was taken from a woman in her 30s with primary liver carcinoma and hepatitis B virus infection. The chain joins TRBV6-5 to TRBJ1-6; no firm D call. Input material: peripheral blood. CDR3 in amino acids: CASSYSTPTALGVVHF. CDR3 nucleotides: TGTGCCAGCAGTTACTCGACTCCGACGGCCCTTGGTGTAGTCCACTTT.